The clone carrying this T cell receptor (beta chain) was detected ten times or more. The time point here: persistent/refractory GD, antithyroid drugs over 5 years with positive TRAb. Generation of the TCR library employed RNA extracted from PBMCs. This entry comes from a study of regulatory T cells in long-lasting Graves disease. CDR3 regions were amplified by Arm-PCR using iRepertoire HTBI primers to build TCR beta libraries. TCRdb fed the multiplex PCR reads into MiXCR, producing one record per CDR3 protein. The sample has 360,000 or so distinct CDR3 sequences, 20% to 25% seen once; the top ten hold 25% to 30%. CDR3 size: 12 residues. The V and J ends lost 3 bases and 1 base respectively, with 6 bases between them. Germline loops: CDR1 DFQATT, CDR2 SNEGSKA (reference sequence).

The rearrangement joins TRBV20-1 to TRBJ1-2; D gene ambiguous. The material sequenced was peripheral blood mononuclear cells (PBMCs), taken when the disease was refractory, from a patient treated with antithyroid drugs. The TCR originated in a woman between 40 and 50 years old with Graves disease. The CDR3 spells CSARRSNYGYTF. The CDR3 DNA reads TGCAGTGCTAGGAGGAGTAACTATGGCTACACCTTC.